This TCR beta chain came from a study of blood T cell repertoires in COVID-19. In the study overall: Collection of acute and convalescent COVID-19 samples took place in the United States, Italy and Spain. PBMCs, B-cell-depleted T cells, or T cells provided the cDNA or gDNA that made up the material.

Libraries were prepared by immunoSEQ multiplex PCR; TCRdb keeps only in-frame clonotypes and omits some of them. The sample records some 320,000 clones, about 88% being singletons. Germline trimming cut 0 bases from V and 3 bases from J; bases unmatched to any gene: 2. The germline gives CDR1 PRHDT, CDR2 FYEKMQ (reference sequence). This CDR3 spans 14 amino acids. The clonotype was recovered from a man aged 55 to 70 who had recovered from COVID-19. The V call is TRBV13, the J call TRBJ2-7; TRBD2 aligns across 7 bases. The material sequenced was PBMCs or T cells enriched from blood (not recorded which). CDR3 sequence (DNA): TGTGCCAGCAGCTTAGGCCTAGCGGTCTACGAGCAGTACTTC. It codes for CASSLGLAVYEQYF.